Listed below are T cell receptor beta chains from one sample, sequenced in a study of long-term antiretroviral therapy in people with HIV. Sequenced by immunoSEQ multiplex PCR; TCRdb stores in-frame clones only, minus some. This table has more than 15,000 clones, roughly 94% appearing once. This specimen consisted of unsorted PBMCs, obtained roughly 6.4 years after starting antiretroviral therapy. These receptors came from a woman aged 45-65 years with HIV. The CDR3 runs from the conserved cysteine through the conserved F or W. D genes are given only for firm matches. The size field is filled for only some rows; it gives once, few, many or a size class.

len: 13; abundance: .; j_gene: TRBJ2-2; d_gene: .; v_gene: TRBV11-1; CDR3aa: CASSPWNTGELFF; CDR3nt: TGTGCCAGCTCTCCTTGGAACACCGGGGAGCTGTTTTTT
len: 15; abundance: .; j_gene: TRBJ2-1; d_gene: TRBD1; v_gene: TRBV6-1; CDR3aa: CASRRRQGTNNEQFF; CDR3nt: TGTGCCAGCAGGCGACGACAGGGGACCAACAATGAGCAGTTCTTC
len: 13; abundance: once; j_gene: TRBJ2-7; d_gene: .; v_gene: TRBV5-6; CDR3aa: CASSRDRSYEQYF; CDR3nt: TGTGCCAGCAGCCGGGACCGATCCTACGAGCAGTACTTC
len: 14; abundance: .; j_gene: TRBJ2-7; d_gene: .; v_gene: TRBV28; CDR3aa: CASSPGTTPYEQYF; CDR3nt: TGTGCCAGCAGCCCTGGGACAACACCCTACGAGCAGTACTTC
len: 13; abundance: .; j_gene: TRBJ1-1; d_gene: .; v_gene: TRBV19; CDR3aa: CASKPQMRTEAFF; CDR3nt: TGTGCCAGTAAACCCCAGATGAGGACTGAAGCTTTCTTT
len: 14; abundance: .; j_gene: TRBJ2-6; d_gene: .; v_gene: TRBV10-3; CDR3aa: CAIPEDSGANVLTF; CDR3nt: TGTGCCATCCCGGAGGACTCTGGGGCCAACGTCCTGACTTTC
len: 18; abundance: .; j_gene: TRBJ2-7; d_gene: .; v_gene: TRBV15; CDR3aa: CATSSPHTGTDSLWEQYF; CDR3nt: TGTGCCACCAGCAGCCCACATACCGGGACTGATTCCCTTTGGGAGCAGTACTTC
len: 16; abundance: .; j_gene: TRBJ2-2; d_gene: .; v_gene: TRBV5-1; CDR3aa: CASSPLEGLDTGELFF; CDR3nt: TGCGCCAGCAGCCCCTTGGAGGGGTTAGACACCGGGGAGCTGTTTTTT
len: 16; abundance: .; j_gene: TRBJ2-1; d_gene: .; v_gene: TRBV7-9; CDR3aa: CASSSQTPVAYLEQFF; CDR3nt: TGTGCCAGCAGCTCGCAGACTCCGGTCGCGTACCTTGAGCAGTTCTTC
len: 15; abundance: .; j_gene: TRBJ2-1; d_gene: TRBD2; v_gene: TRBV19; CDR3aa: CASSPGTSSYNEQFF; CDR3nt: TGTGCCAGTAGTCCCGGGACTAGCTCCTACAATGAGCAGTTCTTC
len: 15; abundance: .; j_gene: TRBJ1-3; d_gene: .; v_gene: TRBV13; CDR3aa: CASSLRLARGNTIYF; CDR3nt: TGTGCCAGCAGCTTAAGGTTGGCGAGGGGAAACACCATATATTTT
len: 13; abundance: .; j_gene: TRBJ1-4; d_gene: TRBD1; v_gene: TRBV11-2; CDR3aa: CASSFTGVEKLFF; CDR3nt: TGTGCCAGCAGCTTTACAGGGGTTGAAAAACTGTTTTTT
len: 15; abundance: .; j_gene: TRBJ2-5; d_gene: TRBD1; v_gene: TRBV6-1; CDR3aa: CASSESTGGGETQYF; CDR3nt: TGTGCCAGCAGTGAGTCGACAGGGGGCGGAGAGACCCAGTACTTC
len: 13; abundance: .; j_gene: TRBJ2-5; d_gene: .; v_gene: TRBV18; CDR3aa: CASSPNDQETQYF; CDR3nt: TGTGCCAGCTCACCGAACGACCAAGAGACCCAGTACTTC
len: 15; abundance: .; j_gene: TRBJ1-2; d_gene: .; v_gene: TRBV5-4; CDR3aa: CASSGLGETGDGYTF; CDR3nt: TGTGCCAGCAGCGGCCTTGGAGAAACAGGAGATGGCTACACCTTC
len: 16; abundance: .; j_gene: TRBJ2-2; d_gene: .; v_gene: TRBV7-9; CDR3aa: CASDPIKYYNTGELFF; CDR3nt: TGTGCCAGTGACCCTATCAAATACTATAACACCGGGGAGCTGTTTTTT
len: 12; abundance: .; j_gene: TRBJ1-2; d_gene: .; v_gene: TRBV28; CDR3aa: CASSFQGYGYTF; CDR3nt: TGTGCCAGCAGTTTTCAGGGTTATGGCTACACCTTC
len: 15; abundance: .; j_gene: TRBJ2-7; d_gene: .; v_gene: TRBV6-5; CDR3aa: CASSPFGQNSYEQYF; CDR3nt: TGTGCCAGCAGTCCCTTCGGACAGAACTCCTACGAGCAGTACTTC
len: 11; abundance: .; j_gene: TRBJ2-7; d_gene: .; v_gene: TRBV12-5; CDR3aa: CASGPSYEQYF; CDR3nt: TGTGCTAGTGGCCCCTCCTACGAGCAGTACTTC
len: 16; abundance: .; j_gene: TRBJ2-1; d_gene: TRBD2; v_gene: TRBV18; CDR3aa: CASSPPASGGYNEQFF; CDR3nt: TGTGCCAGCTCACCACCTGCTAGCGGGGGTTACAATGAGCAGTTCTTC
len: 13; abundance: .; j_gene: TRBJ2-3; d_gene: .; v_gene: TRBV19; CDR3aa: CASSLRTPDTQYF; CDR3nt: TGTGCCAGTAGTCTCAGGACCCCGGATACGCAGTATTTT
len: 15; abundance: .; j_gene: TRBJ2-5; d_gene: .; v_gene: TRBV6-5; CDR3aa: CASSYEGRGGETQYF; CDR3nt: TGTGCCAGCAGTTACGAGGGCAGGGGGGGAGAGACCCAGTACTTC
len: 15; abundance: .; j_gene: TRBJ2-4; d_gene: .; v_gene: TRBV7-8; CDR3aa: CASTWLGGPQNIQYF; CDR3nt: TGTGCCAGCACCTGGTTAGGGGGGCCTCAAAACATTCAGTACTTC
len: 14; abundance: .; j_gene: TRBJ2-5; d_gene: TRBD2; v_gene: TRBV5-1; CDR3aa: CASSVLAGQETQYF; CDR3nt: TGCGCCAGCAGCGTACTAGCGGGACAAGAGACCCAGTACTTC
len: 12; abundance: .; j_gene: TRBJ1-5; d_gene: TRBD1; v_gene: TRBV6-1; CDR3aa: CASSRGYQPQHF; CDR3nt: TGTGCCAGCAGCAGGGGGTATCAGCCCCAGCATTTT
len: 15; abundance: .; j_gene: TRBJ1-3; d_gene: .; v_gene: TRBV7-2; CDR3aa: CASSFQRGPGNTIYF; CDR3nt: TGTGCCAGCAGCTTTCAGAGGGGACCTGGAAACACCATATATTTT
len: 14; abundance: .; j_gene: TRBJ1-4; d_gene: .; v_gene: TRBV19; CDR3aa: CASSIGDAVFGAKF; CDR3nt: TGTGCCAGTAGTATAGGGGACGCCGTGTTTGGTGCCAAATTT
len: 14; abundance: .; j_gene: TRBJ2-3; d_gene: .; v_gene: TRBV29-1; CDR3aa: CSVVGWGPTDTQYF; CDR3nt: TGCAGCGTTGTAGGCTGGGGACCCACAGATACGCAGTATTTT
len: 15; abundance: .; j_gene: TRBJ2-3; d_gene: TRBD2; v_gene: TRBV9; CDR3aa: CASSRLAGNTDTQYF; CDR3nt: TGTGCCAGCAGTCGACTAGCGGGAAACACAGATACGCAGTATTTT
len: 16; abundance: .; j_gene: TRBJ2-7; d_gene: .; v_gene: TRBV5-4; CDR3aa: CASTAFRGQICYEQYF; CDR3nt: TGTGCCAGCACAGCGTTCAGAGGCCAAATCTGCTACGAGCAGTACTTC
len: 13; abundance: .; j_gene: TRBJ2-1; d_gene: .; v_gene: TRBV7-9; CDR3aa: CAGEQPFYNEQFF; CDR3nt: TGTGCCGGAGAACAGCCCTTCTACAATGAGCAGTTCTTC
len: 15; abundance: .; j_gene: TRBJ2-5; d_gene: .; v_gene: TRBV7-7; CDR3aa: CASSLAPGSSETQYF; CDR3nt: TGTGCTAGCAGCTTAGCGCCAGGGAGTTCCGAGACCCAGTACTTC
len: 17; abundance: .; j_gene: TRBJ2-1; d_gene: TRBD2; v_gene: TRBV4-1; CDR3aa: CASSQGPAGGSHNEQFF; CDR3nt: TGCGCCAGCAGCCAAGGCCCCGCGGGAGGGTCACACAATGAGCAGTTCTTC
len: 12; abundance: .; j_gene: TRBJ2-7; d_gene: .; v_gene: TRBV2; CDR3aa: CASSELSYEQYF; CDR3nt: TGTGCCAGCAGTGAGTTAAGCTACGAGCAGTACTTC
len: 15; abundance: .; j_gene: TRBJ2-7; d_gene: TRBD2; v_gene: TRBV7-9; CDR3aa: CASSFLAGGTYEQYF; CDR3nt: TGTGCCAGCAGCTTCCTAGCGGGAGGGACCTACGAGCAGTACTTC
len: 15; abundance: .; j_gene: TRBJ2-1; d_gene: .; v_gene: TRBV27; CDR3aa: CASSPLPGLHNEQFF; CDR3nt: TGTGCCAGCAGTCCCCTCCCGGGACTCCACAATGAGCAGTTCTTC
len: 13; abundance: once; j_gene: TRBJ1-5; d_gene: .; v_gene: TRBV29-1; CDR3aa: CSVGGGGDQPQHF; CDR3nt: TGCAGCGTTGGGGGGGGAGGGGATCAGCCCCAGCATTTT